The T cell receptor (beta chain) described here comes from a study of blood T cell repertoires in COVID-19. Across the whole study: Material from acute and convalescent COVID-19 was sourced from the United States, Italy and Spain. Nucleic acid was either cDNA or gDNA, and it came from T cells, B-cell-depleted T cells, or PBMCs.

From germline, CDR1 is SGHTA and CDR2 FQGTGA. V shed 5 bases, J shed 4 bases, and the junction held 6 bases outside the gene matches. The CDR3 runs to 15 residues. Study processing details: Amplification of reference gene primers provided the estimated nucleated cell counts. TCRdb keeps only in-frame clones here, not all; method: immunoSEQ multiplex PCR. Clone size and the V and J calls come from that table; the DNA yielded D and trimming. The sample records 250,000 to 300,000 clones, more than 70% being singletons. The source is a woman aged 25-40 years who had recovered from COVID-19. The sequenced sample consisted of peripheral blood. The genes are TRBV7-3 and TRBJ2-5; 11 bases match TRBD2. CDR3 region: CASSPKGTSGETQYF. DNA for the CDR3: TGTGCCAGCAGCCCAAAGGGGACTAGCGGAGAGACCCAGTACTTC.